This T cell receptor (beta chain) was profiled in a study of human T cells and chemical hapten exposure. Study at large: An area of 2 cm by approximately 2 cm on upper inner arm skin received 2% DPC for sensitization. All patients underwent weekly scalp dosing with diphenylcyclopropenone for the full roughly 24-week study.

The CDR3 consists of 12 residues. Trimming stripped 3 bases from V and 5 bases from J, with 7 bases between. Germline assignment: CDR1 SNHLY and CDR2 FYNNEI. This clonotype was seen repeatedly, ten times or more. What it binds is not known. A single record per CDR3 protein comes from TCRdb applying MiXCR to the RACE reads. There are 200,000 to 300,000 distinct CDR3 sequences in the sample; 8.6% occur only once, and approximately 2.2% lies in the top ten. Indicated time point: pre-sensitization, week 0. Regarding treatment: therapeutic diphenylcyclopropenone sensitization with weekly scalp DPC. Non-pregnant alopecia patients aged 18 to 70, suitable for DPC therapy. General observations from the study: There was a positive correlation between PT1 expanded TCR counts and patch test score.

Source: whole blood, taken in connection with sensitization to the hapten diphenylcyclopropenone (DPC). The chain has TRBV2 and TRBJ1-1; D uncertain. The TCR sequence derives from a woman aged 40 to 49 with alopecia areata. Some clones in this sample may be carry-over from other donors' samples. The CDR3 nucleotides read TGTGCCAGCAGTGACGGAGGAACTGAAGCTTTCTTT. Translated, it gives CASSDGGTEAFF. Together with reference TRBV2 and TRBJ1-1, the CDR3 gives the full variable domain: EPEVTQTPSHQVTQMGQEVILRCVPISNHLYFYWYRQILGQKVEFLVSFYNNEISEKSEIFDDQFSVERPDGSNFTLKIRSTKLEDSAMYFCASSDGGTEAFFGQGTRLTVV.